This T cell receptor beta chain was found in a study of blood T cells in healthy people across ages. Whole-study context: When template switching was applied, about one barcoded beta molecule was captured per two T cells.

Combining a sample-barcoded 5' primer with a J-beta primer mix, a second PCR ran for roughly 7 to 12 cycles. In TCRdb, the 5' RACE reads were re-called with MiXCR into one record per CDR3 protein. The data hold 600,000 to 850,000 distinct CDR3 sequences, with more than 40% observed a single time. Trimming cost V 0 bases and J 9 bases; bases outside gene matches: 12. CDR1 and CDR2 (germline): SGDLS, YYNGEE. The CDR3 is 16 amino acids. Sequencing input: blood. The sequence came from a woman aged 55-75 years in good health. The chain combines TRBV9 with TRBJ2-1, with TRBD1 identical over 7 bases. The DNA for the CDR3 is TGTGCCAGCAGCGTAGGGGGTGGACAGGCCGGCGGTGAGCAGTTCTTC. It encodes CASSVGGGQAGGEQFF.